The clone carrying this T cell receptor (beta chain) was picked up many times. TCRdb independently ran MiXCR on the 5' RACE reads; one entry per CDR3 protein. The sample contains about 13,000 distinct CDR3 sequences, about 5.3% of which appear only once. These data come from a study of T cells after yellow fever vaccination. In the study overall: Cell sorting separated EM, EMRA, CM and Tscm memory subsets by CD3, CD45RA, CCR7 and CD95. Study-level findings and limits: Post-booster repertoires contained most primary-vaccination clones again (about 95% CD4, about 88% CD8).

Looked up from germline, CDR1 is ENHRY and CDR2 is SYGVKD. The CDR3 extends over 12 amino acids. The V end was cut by 3 bases, the J end by 8 bases, with 10 bases between. The specimen was PBMCs, either bulk or a sorted T-cell subset (CD4+, CD8+, memory, or dextramer-sorted; not recorded which), collected 45 days after the yellow fever booster vaccination. The genes are TRBV10-3 and TRBJ1-1; no definite D call. The receptor was derived from a man aged 25-45 years who received the YFV17D yellow fever vaccine. This chain's CDR3 is CAISDVTEEAFF. CDR3 nucleotide sequence: TGTGCCATCAGTGACGTAACAGAAGAAGCTTTCTTT.